Shown below are 14 T cell receptor beta chains from a single sample sequenced in a study of cytomegalovirus exposure and HLA in healthy donors. PCR was performed using 60 Vbeta and 13 Jbeta primers. Method: immunoSEQ multiplex PCR; TCRdb's copy keeps in-frame clones and lacks some. The table has 150,000 to 200,000 clones, roughly 85% seen once; the top ten hold 1%. The material sequenced was PBMCs. These receptors were taken from a boy between 2 and 10 years old in good health and CMV-seronegative.

The V and J genes are TRBV5-4 and TRBJ1-2; the D gene is possibly TRBD1 (6 bases). Trimming left V 0 bases short and J 6 bases short, with 15 bases between. CDR3 length: 15 amino acids. CDR1 is SGHNT and CDR2 is YYREEE in the germline V gene (reference sequence). In DNA, the CDR3 is TGTGCCAGCAGCTTGGAAGCGGGGGCTTCTGATGGCTACACCTTC. Translating it yields CASSLEAGASDGYTF.

The chain uses TRBV6-6 and TRBJ1-1; a possible D gene is TRBD1 (5 bases). The V and J ends lost 7 bases and 5 bases respectively, with 17 bases between them. The CDR3 extends over 14 amino acids. Germline V gene lookup returns CDR1 MNHNY and CDR2 SVGAGI (reference sequence). CDR3 bases: TGTGCCAGCACCCCGGGGGGGGTTGAGACTGAAGCTTTCTTT. It codes for CASTPGGVETEAFF.

By sample fraction, this clone is medium-sized. J is TRBJ1-2 and V is TRBV5-4; 9 bases align to TRBD1. Germline V gene data show CDR1 as SGHNT and CDR2 as YYREEE (reference sequence). This CDR3 is built from 14 residues. Germline trimming cut 6 bases from V and 7 bases from J; bases unmatched to any gene: 10. In nucleotides, the CDR3 is TGTGCCAGCACCCGACCGGGACAGGGACGTGGCTACACCTTC. Its protein is CASTRPGQGRGYTF.

The genes are TRBV28 and TRBJ2-1, with 8 bases aligning to TRBD1. CDR3 length: 14 residues. Looked up from germline, CDR1 is MDHEN and CDR2 is SYDVKM. The ends lost 5 bases at V and 8 bases at J; junction bases unmatched: 8. CDR3 in amino acids: CASSGQGLGDEQFF. The CDR3 DNA reads TGTGCCAGCAGTGGACAGGGTTTAGGCGATGAGCAGTTCTTC.

This sequence joins TRBV4-1 and TRBJ2-7; 7 nucleotides match TRBD2. Per the germline V gene, CDR1 is MGHRA and CDR2 is YSYEKL. The V and J ends lost 1 base and 2 bases, in that order; junction bases with no gene match: 14. The CDR3 is 18 residues long. CDR3 protein: CASSQALGGRSGTYEQYV. The CDR3 DNA reads as TGCGCCAGCAGCCAAGCACTCGGTGGTCGCAGCGGGACCTACGAGCAGTACGTC.

The CDR3 loop reads CASSEAAGTGELFF. The CDR3 DNA follows: TGTGCCAGCAGTGAAGCAGCGGGGACCGGGGAGCTGTTTTTT. The chain is built from TRBV2 and TRBJ2-2; 7 positions match TRBD2. The CDR3 covers 14 residues. Germline V gene lookup returns CDR1 SNHLY and CDR2 FYNNEI. Losses at the gene ends were 0 bases for V and 5 bases for J; bases not matched to a gene: 0. Filled out from reference TRBV2 and TRBJ2-2, the complete variable domain reads EPEVTQTPSHQVTQMGQEVILRCVPISNHLYFYWYRQILGQKVEFLVSFYNNEISEKSEIFDDQFSVERPDGSNFTLKIRSTKLEDSAMYFCASSEAAGTGELFFGEGSRLTVL.

The V call is TRBV12-5, the J call TRBJ2-1; 8 nucleotides match TRBD2. Germline V gives CDR1 LGHNT, CDR2 FRNRAP. V dropped 1 base and J dropped 8; count of bases not matched to a gene: 7. The CDR3 extends over 15 amino acids. The CDR3 bases are TGTGCTAGTGGTTTGGGGACTAGCAACCTGGATGAGCAGTTCTTC. It yields the protein CASGLGTSNLDEQFF. The whole variable domain, remainder taken from reference TRBV12-5 and TRBJ2-1, is DARVTQTPRHKVTEMGQEVTMRCQPILGHNTVFWYRQTMMQGLELLAYFRNRAPLDDSGMPKDRFSAEMPDATLATLKIQPSEPRDSAVYFCASGLGTSNLDEQFFGPGTRLTVL.

This chain links TRBV2 with TRBJ1-1, with D unresolved. Germline V gives CDR1 SNHLY, CDR2 FYNNEI. This CDR3 comprises 14 residues. Trimming stripped 4 bases from V and 4 bases from J, with 13 bases between. CDR3 nucleotide sequence: TGTGCCAGCAGTGGAATGCGAGGCGGCACTGAAGCTTTCTTT. Translating it yields CASSGMRGGTEAFF.

In DNA, the CDR3 is TGTGCCAGCAGCTCATCACCCCCGCCGGTCTACGAGCAGTACTTC. This encodes CASSSSPPPVYEQYF. The genes are TRBV7-6 and TRBJ2-7; the D is unclear. The CDR3 is 15 residues long. Germline lookup yields CDR1 SGHVS and CDR2 FNYEAQ. V shed 4 bases and J shed 3 bases, with 16 bases lying between them.

The sample holds one count of this clone. V usage is TRBV27 and J usage is TRBJ2-5; possibly TRBD2 for D (6 bases). Germline V gene sequence: CDR1 MNHEY, CDR2 SMNVEV (reference sequence). The V and J ends lost 10 bases and 0 bases respectively, with 15 bases between them. The CDR3 length is 14 residues. The CDR3 DNA is TGTGCCACCGCGGGGATAGGGTACCAAGAGACCCAGTACTTC. Protein product: CATAGIGYQETQYF.

The chain couples TRBV19 to TRBJ2-7, with a possible D match to TRBD2 (6 bases). Germline CDR1 is LNHDA and CDR2 is SQIVND (reference sequence). The ends were cut back, 7 bases at V and 4 bases at J, with 17 bases in the middle. This CDR3 region has 14 residues. The CDR3 loop is CASKMTRQAYEQYF. In DNA form, the CDR3 reads TGTGCCAGTAAAATGACTAGGCAGGCGTACGAGCAGTACTTC.

V and J are TRBV6-4 and TRBJ2-1; 7 bases line up with TRBD1. CDR1 and CDR2 from the germline V gene are MRHNA and SNTAGT. The J segment lost 0 bases and the V segment lost 7 bases, leaving 3 bases of the junction unmatched. The CDR3 contains 14 residues. CDR3 sequence: CASKRDSSYNEQFF. The CDR3, as DNA: TGTGCCAGCAAACGGGACAGCTCCTACAATGAGCAGTTCTTC.

The gene calls are TRBV12-2 and TRBJ1-1. TRBV12-2 is designated a pseudogene. CDR3 size: 13 residues. The CDR3 sequence is CASRLAESLRAFF. The CDR3, as DNA: TGTGCAAGTCGCTTAGCGGAGAGCCTCAGAGCTTTCTTT.

The rearrangement links TRBV21-1 to TRBJ1-4; no check of the table's D call, TRBD1, against the DNA was made. TRBV21-1 is an annotated pseudogene. CDR3 length equals 20 residues. In DNA, the CDR3 is TGTGCCAGCAGCACTTCTCACTCGGGACAGTCCCTCTGCGGGGATGAAAAACTGTTTTTT. It yields the protein CASSTSHSGQSLCGDEKLFF.